Below are 28 T cell receptor beta chains sequenced from a single sample in a study of T cells in Graves' hyperthyroidism and ophthalmopathy. RNA transcripts gave rise to amplified TCR beta CDR3 regions. The study used the HTBI primer set for a first-round RT-PCR of the TCR CDR3. TCRdb reprocessed the multiplex PCR reads with MiXCR, giving one entry per CDR3 protein. The data hold about 350,000 distinct CDR3 sequences, with roughly 14% observed a single time. What was sequenced was blood. Source of these receptors: a woman in her twenties or thirties with Graves' hyperthyroidism.

This clonotype was recorded at least ten times. V gene TRBV12-3 or TRBV12-4 combines with J gene TRBJ2-1; 8 bases fit TRBD2. The CDR3 has 13 amino acids. Trimming cost V 8 bases and J 6 bases; bases outside gene matches: 6. The CDR3 protein is CASSQRELNEQFF. CDR3 in DNA: TGTGCCAGCTCGCAGCGGGAGCTCAATGAGCAGTTCTTC.

This clonotype has a handful of counts. V usage is TRBV29-1 and J usage is TRBJ2-1, with TRBD2 matching 9 bases. The germline V gene has CDR1 SQVTM and CDR2 ANQGSEA. There are 14 residues in the CDR3. The junction had 5 bases not matched to a gene; V was cut back by 4 bases and J by 4 bases. Here the CDR3 reads CSVVGGRAYNEQFF. The CDR3 coding sequence is TGCAGCGTTGTGGGCGGGAGGGCTTACAATGAGCAGTTCTTC.

Many counts were recorded for this clonotype. The chain links TRBV15 to TRBJ1-1, with D unresolved. V gave up 1 base and J gave up 1 base, with 7 bases separating them. Germline CDR1 LNHNV, CDR2 YYDKDF (reference sequence). CDR3 length: 14 residues. The CDR3 is CATSRGYPNTEAFF. The CDR3 region has the DNA TGTGCCACCAGCAGAGGTTATCCGAACACTGAAGCTTTCTTT.

This clonotype was seen many times. This chain connects TRBV7-9 to TRBJ2-7, with 8 bases identical to TRBD1. CDR3 length equals 14 residues. Germline V lookup: CDR1 SEHNR, CDR2 FQNEAQ (reference sequence). The V and J ends lost 1 base and 4 bases, in that order; junction bases with no gene match: 3. DNA of the CDR3: TGTGCCAGCAGCTTAGGACAGGGGAATTACGAGCAGTACTTC. Amino acid sequence: CASSLGQGNYEQYF.

This clonotype was seen more than once but under ten times. J is TRBJ2-4 and V is TRBV30; 9 bases fit TRBD1. CDR1 GTSNPN and CDR2 SVGIG come from the germline V gene (reference sequence). Trimming removed 5 bases from V and 5 bases from J; junction bases left unmatched: 1. The CDR3 loop spans 12 amino acids. Written as DNA, the CDR3 is TGTGCCTGGGGGGACAGGGAAAACATTCAGTACTTC. It yields the protein CAWGDRENIQYF.

This clonotype was recorded at least ten times. The V call is TRBV29-1, the J call TRBJ1-1; tentatively, D is TRBD1 (5 bases). V was pared by 1 base and J by 0 bases, with 9 bases between. In germline, CDR1 is SQVTM, CDR2 ANQGSEA. The CDR3 totals 14 residues. The CDR3 DNA sequence: TGCAGCGTTGAAGGGGGGAACCTGAACACTGAAGCTTTCTTT. Translated: CSVEGGNLNTEAFF.

This clonotype was counted between two and nine times. The rearrangement joins TRBV11-2 to TRBJ1-4; 8 bases match TRBD1. Germline V gene lookup returns CDR1 SGHAT and CDR2 FQNNGV. CDR3 length: 17 amino acids. Trimming at V came to 5 bases and at J to 7 bases, leaving 15 bases not matched to a gene. Here the CDR3 DNA reads TGTGCCAGCAGCCCCTTCCAGGGACAGGAGGGTAGTGAAAAACTGTTTTTT. Its protein is CASSPFQGQEGSEKLFF.

The gene calls are TRBV10-1 and TRBJ2-3; D possibly corresponds to TRBD1 (6 bases). Germline CDR1 is WNHNN and CDR2 is SYGVQD (reference sequence). V shed 8 bases and J shed 2 bases, with 8 bases lying between them. CDR3 length: 12 amino acids. The CDR3 here is CASGQTTDTQYF. CDR3 nucleotides: TGCGCCAGCGGACAGACCACAGATACGCAGTATTTT.

This clonotype was seen many times. The rearrangement links TRBV30 to TRBJ2-5; 7 nucleotides agree with TRBD1. The V gene's germline CDR1 is GTSNPN and CDR2 SVGIG (reference sequence). The CDR3 is 14 residues long. The V segment lost 2 bases and the J segment 5 bases; nucleotides outside the gene matches: 8. The CDR3 DNA reads as TGTGCCTGGAGTTTTCGACAGGGAAGGGAGACCCAGTACTTC. Translating it yields CAWSFRQGRETQYF.

This clonotype was recorded many times. As DNA, the CDR3 is TGCAGTGCTAGTCACGTTTCCAGCGGGAGGGCCGGAGAGACCCAGTACTTC. Encoded protein: CSASHVSSGRAGETQYF. The chain is built from TRBV20-1 and TRBJ2-5; TRBD2 aligns across 10 bases. J gave up 4 bases and V 3 bases, and 14 bases lay outside the gene matches. CDR1 is DFQATT, CDR2 SNEGSKA, per germline (reference sequence). The CDR3 totals 17 residues.

This chain uses TRBV20-1 with TRBJ2-7; a weak D match, TRBD2 (6 bases). Germline loops: CDR1 DFQATT, CDR2 SNEGSKA (reference sequence). The CDR3 is 15 amino acids. V was shortened by 3 bases and J by 0 bases, with 15 bases between the two germline ends. Written as DNA, the CDR3 is TGCAGTGCTAGCGGGAGAGGGGATTTCTCCTACGAGCAGTACTTC. Its translation: CSASGRGDFSYEQYF.

This clonotype was found many times. The V call is TRBV20-1, the J call TRBJ2-5; 9 nucleotides line up with TRBD2. This CDR3 comprises 15 residues. The germline V gene encodes CDR1 DFQATT and CDR2 SNEGSKA (reference sequence). Trimming took 5 bases from V and 5 from J; bases not matched to a gene: 12. The CDR3 is CSAASGKRVGETQYF. The CDR3, as DNA: TGCAGTGCTGCTAGCGGGAAGAGGGTCGGGGAGACCCAGTACTTC.

The chain uses TRBV20-1 and TRBJ2-6, with D possibly TRBD1 on 6 matching bases. The CDR3 extends over 15 amino acids. Trimming removed 2 bases from V and 0 bases from J, with 8 bases in between. Per germline, CDR1 DFQATT and CDR2 SNEGSKA (reference sequence). CDR3 loop: CSARTDSSGANVLTF. CDR3 nucleotide sequence: TGCAGTGCTAGAACGGACAGCTCTGGGGCCAACGTCCTGACTTTC.

The chain has TRBV28 and TRBJ1-1; D is ambiguous. The germline CDR1 and CDR2 sequences are MDHEN and SYDVKM. V lost 4 bases to trimming and J lost 6 bases, with 18 bases between them. The CDR3 covers 15 residues. The CDR3 region is CASSSSGHRTSEAFF. The CDR3 coding sequence is TGTGCCAGCAGTTCTTCTGGGCACCGAACCTCTGAAGCTTTCTTT.

This clonotype has more than one count but fewer than ten. CDR3 residues: CASSLQRDFQYF. CDR3 bases: TGTGCCAGCAGCTTACAAAGGGACTTTCAGTACTTC. The chain joins TRBV11-2 to TRBJ2-5; weak D call: TRBD2 (6 bases). Trimming pared 2 bases from V and 11 bases from J, leaving 12 bases between. Germline V gives CDR1 SGHAT, CDR2 FQNNGV. This CDR3 comprises 12 residues. The complete variable domain, with remaining parts taken from reference TRBV11-2 and TRBJ2-5, reads EAGVAQSPRYKIIEKRQSVAFWCNPISGHATLYWYQQILGQGPKLLIQFQNNGVVDDSQLPKDRFSAERLKGVDSTLKIQPAKLEDSAVYLCASSLQRDFQYFGPGTRLLVL.

This clonotype was recorded many times. The chain couples TRBV28 to TRBJ2-7; D uncertain. This CDR3 is 15 amino acids long. Germline V lookup: CDR1 MDHEN, CDR2 SYDVKM. The V and J ends lost 7 bases and 0 bases respectively, with 16 bases between them. The DNA of the CDR3 is TGTGCCAGCACTTCAACGGACGCCGGCTCCTACGAGCAGTACTTC. Translated, it gives CASTSTDAGSYEQYF.

This clonotype was seen a few times. The gene calls are TRBV29-1 and TRBJ2-1; perhaps TRBD2 as D (6 bases). V gave up 4 bases and J gave up 4 bases, with 17 bases separating them. The CDR3 has 15 residues. Germline CDR1 and CDR2: SQVTM and ANQGSEA. The CDR3 DNA sequence: TGCAGCGTTGCCCCATTGGGGCGGGAATACAATGAGCAGTTCTTC. As protein: CSVAPLGREYNEQFF.

The rearrangement uses TRBV2 and TRBJ1-5; maybe TRBD1 (5 bases). This CDR3 is 14 amino acids long. Germline CDR1 SNHLY, CDR2 FYNNEI. Trimming removed 4 bases from V and 7 bases from J, with 14 bases in between. DNA for the CDR3: TGTGCCAGCAGTGTACTCAGGGTCGGCCAGCCCCAGCATTTT. It encodes CASSVLRVGQPQHF.

This chain connects TRBV7-8 to TRBJ1-4, with D unresolved. Germline values: CDR1 SGHVS, CDR2 FQNEAQ. This CDR3 spans 15 amino acids. V lost 5 bases, J lost 0 bases, and 10 bases lay in between. The DNA for the CDR3 is TGTGCCAGCAGCCCGAGCGAGACAACTAATGAAAAACTGTTTTTT. Residues: CASSPSETTNEKLFF.

Many counts were recorded for this clonotype. This chain joins TRBV2 and TRBJ2-7; D is possibly TRBD1 or TRBD2 (5 bases each). CDR1 and CDR2 from the germline V gene are SNHLY and FYNNEI. Trimming removed 8 bases at V and 0 bases at J, with 14 bases between. This CDR3 is built from 14 residues. This CDR3 is CASLGDQSSYEQYF. The CDR3 DNA reads TGTGCCAGCTTGGGGGATCAGTCCTCCTACGAGCAGTACTTC.

This clonotype came up a few times. The chain employs TRBV7-9 and TRBJ2-1, with 9 bases identical to TRBD1. V dropped 5 bases and J dropped 8; count of bases not matched to a gene: 10. Germline CDR1 is SEHNR and CDR2 is FQNEAQ (reference sequence). The CDR3 consists of 15 residues. This CDR3 reads CASSPTGTGFDEQFF. The CDR3 DNA follows: TGTGCCAGCAGCCCTACCGGGACAGGGTTCGATGAGCAGTTCTTC.

This chain joins TRBV4-1 and TRBJ2-2; D gene unclear. The V and J ends lost 4 bases and 0 bases respectively, with 9 bases between them. The CDR3 is 15 residues long. Germline V lookup: CDR1 MGHRA, CDR2 YSYEKL. This CDR3 is CASSLIRSNTGELFF. DNA of the CDR3: TGCGCCAGCAGCCTAATACGGTCGAACACCGGGGAGCTGTTTTTT.

This clonotype appeared many times. The V gene is TRBV7-3, the J gene TRBJ2-3; D may be TRBD1 (5 bases). Germline V CDR1 and CDR2: SGHTA, FQGTGA. CDR3 size: 14 residues. Trimming shortened V by 5 bases and J by 4 bases, and 13 bases separated the two germline ends. Here the CDR3 reads CASSLPDMADTQYF. CDR3 nucleotide sequence: TGTGCCAGCAGCCTCCCGGACATGGCAGATACGCAGTATTTT.

Ten or more counts support this clonotype. An end of the junction differs from the germline gene, which may be a read error. V usage is TRBV20-1 and J usage is TRBJ2-1; possibly TRBD1 or TRBD2 for D (5 bases each). The length of the CDR3 is 15 residues. Per germline, CDR1 DFQATT and CDR2 SNEGSKA (reference sequence). The CDR3 nucleotides are TGCAGTACTAGTCGCCTTGTACAGGTTACCAGTGAGCAGTTCTTC. Encoded protein: CSTSRLVQVTSEQFF.

This clonotype was counted at least ten times. The chain joins TRBV28 to TRBJ2-7, with TRBD2 identical over 7 bases. V trimming: 2 bases; J trimming: 7 bases; junction bases outside the gene matches: 8. The length of the CDR3 is 14 residues. Germline lookup yields CDR1 MDHEN and CDR2 SYDVKM. The CDR3: CASSLGLAAGEQYF. CDR3 nucleotides: TGTGCCAGCAGTTTAGGGCTAGCGGCGGGGGAGCAGTACTTC.

This clonotype was seen a few times. The chain recombines TRBV6-2 or TRBV6-3 with TRBJ1-5, with a tentative D call TRBD1 (6 bases). V was pared by 6 bases and J by 11 bases, with 17 bases between. This CDR3 contains 13 residues. Germline lookup yields CDR1 MNHEY and CDR2 SVGEGT. The CDR3 reads CASRRDIPMSQHF. As DNA, the CDR3 is TGTGCCAGCAGACGGGACATCCCCATGTCCCAGCATTTT.

This clonotype was counted ten times or more. This chain connects TRBV12-3 or TRBV12-4 to TRBJ2-7; 8 bases are shared with TRBD2. The CDR3 has 14 amino acids. V was pared by 4 bases and J by 6 bases, with 8 bases of the junction left unmatched. CDR3 sequence: CASSSAGAGSEQYF. The CDR3 nucleotides are TGTGCCAGCAGTTCAGCGGGAGCGGGTTCCGAGCAGTACTTC.

This clonotype showed up just a few times. This chain's CDR3 is CASSLTVPNSEQYF. The CDR3 DNA follows: TGCGCCAGCAGCCTTACCGTACCAAATAGCGAGCAGTACTTC. The chain has TRBV5-1 and TRBJ2-7; D gene uncertain. CDR3 length: 14 amino acids. Germline V lookup: CDR1 SGHRS, CDR2 YFSETQ. The ends were cut back, 4 bases at V and 6 bases at J, with 17 bases in the middle.